Each of the 14 T cell receptor beta chains below was sequenced from the same sample in a study of OX40 agonist ivuxolimab in advanced cancers. Library preparation was by the immunoSEQ multiplex PCR assay. The table comes from immuneACCESS by way of TCRdb, which keeps in-frame sequences with V and J called. Part of the clones is missing from these tables; in studies checked, under half for an unresolved V gene and the rest for unknown reasons. Here the sample has 95,000 to 150,000 clones; around 95% occur a single time. About 0.15% of the sample is taken by the ten largest. The source was CD4+ or CD8+ T cells sorted from blood, collected in a trial of the OX40 agonist ivuxolimab. These receptors all stem from an adult with an advanced solid tumor such as melanoma, head and neck, liver or kidney cancer.

The chain employs TRBV5-1 and TRBJ2-2; the D gene is possibly TRBD1 (6 bases). V gave up 4 bases and J gave up 2 bases, with 9 bases separating them. This CDR3 comprises 14 residues. CDR1 SGHRS and CDR2 YFSETQ come from the germline V gene. The CDR3 protein is CASSAGTNTGELFF. The DNA for the CDR3 is TGCGCCAGCAGCGCCGGGACAAACACCGGGGAGCTGTTTTTT.

The V gene is TRBV9, the J gene TRBJ2-3, with a weak D call TRBD1 (5 bases). CDR3 length: 14 residues. Trimming shortened V by 2 bases and J by 1 base, and 8 bases separated the two germline ends. CDR1 and CDR2 (germline): SGDLS, YYNGEE. CDR3 bases: TGTGCCAGCAGCGTGGCGACAGGCACAGATACGCAGTATTTT. Translation gives CASSVATGTDTQYF.

This chain links TRBV6-1 with TRBJ2-7; TRBD1 agrees at 7 bases. There are 13 residues in the CDR3. Germline assignment: CDR1 MNHNS and CDR2 SASEGT. V shed 4 bases and J 3 bases; nucleotides not matched to a gene: 3. The CDR3 bases are TGTGCCAGCAGTGCCAGACAGGGCTACGAGCAGTACTTC. Protein: CASSARQGYEQYF.

This chain uses TRBV7-9 with TRBJ2-3; 9 bases line up with TRBD1. V shed 4 bases, J shed 2 bases, and the junction held 4 bases outside the gene matches. From germline, CDR1 is SEHNR and CDR2 FQNEAQ (reference sequence). This CDR3 has 15 amino acids. CDR3 nucleotide sequence: TGTGCCAGCAGCTCCGGGACAGGGACCACAGATACGCAGTATTTT. Translated, it gives CASSSGTGTTDTQYF. Together with reference TRBV7-9 and TRBJ2-3, the CDR3 gives the full variable domain: DTGVSQNPRHKITKRGQNVTFRCDPISEHNRLYWYRQTLGQGPEFLTYFQNEAQLEKSRLLSDRFSAERPKGSFSTLEIQRTEQGDSAMYLCASSSGTGTTDTQYFGPGTRLTVL.

The V and J genes are TRBV7-2 and TRBJ1-2, with D unclear. Per germline, CDR1 SGHTA and CDR2 FQGNSA. Trimming stripped 5 bases from V and 1 base from J, with 14 bases between. This CDR3 has 15 residues. CDR3 region: CASSTRTLVNYGYTF. The CDR3 coding sequence is TGTGCCAGCAGCACCCGGACCCTCGTTAACTATGGCTACACCTTC.

The chain carries TRBV29-1 and TRBJ2-3; 7 bases match TRBD1. The CDR3 covers 14 residues. Germline V gene sequence: CDR1 SQVTM, CDR2 ANQGSEA. With 4 bases clipped from V and 1 base from J, the junction kept 5 bases outside the gene matches. The DNA for the CDR3 is TGCAGCGTTGGGAGAGGACAGGGCACAGATACGCAGTATTTT. As protein: CSVGRGQGTDTQYF.

The rearrangement joins TRBV9 to TRBJ1-1, with D unclear. Germline V lookup: CDR1 SGDLS, CDR2 YYNGEE. CDR3 length equals 14 residues. V lost 0 bases and J lost 0, with 6 bases in between. CDR3 nucleotides: TGTGCCAGCAGCGTAGTGGAGGTGAACACTGAAGCTTTCTTT. Translation: CASSVVEVNTEAFF.

This clone was recorded once. The CDR3 sequence is CASSSGTGDFEKLFF. In nucleotides, the CDR3 is TGTGCCAGCAGCTCCGGGACAGGGGACTTTGAAAAACTGTTTTTT. This chain joins TRBV5-8 and TRBJ1-4, with 10 bases matching TRBD1. CDR1 and CDR2 from the germline V gene are SGHTS and YDEGEE. The length of the CDR3 is 15 residues. J lost 7 bases, V lost 3 bases, and 6 bases had no gene match.

This chain uses TRBV11-2 with TRBJ1-3, with no clear D. Trimming removed 4 bases from V and 0 bases from J, with 7 bases in between. The CDR3 length is 14 residues. From germline, CDR1 is SGHAT and CDR2 FQNNGV. CDR3 coding DNA: TGTGCCAGCAGCTCGGACCACTCTGGAAACACCATATATTTT. This encodes CASSSDHSGNTIYF.

This rearrangement joins TRBV6-5 to TRBJ2-2; D is unclear. The ends were cut back, 7 bases at V and 6 bases at J, with 6 bases in the middle. CDR3 size: 11 residues. Per the germline V gene, CDR1 is MNHEY and CDR2 is SVGAGI. The CDR3 sequence: CASTNSGELFF. The CDR3 bases are TGTGCCAGCACGAATTCCGGGGAGCTGTTTTTT.

The rearrangement joins TRBV10-3 to TRBJ1-1; D perhaps matches TRBD1 (5 bases). Trimming shortened V by 3 bases and J by 3 bases, and 20 bases separated the two germline ends. CDR3 size: 17 residues. Germline CDR1 and CDR2: ENHRY and SYGVKD. Here the CDR3 DNA reads TGTGCCATCAGTGACGCTGTATGGGGGGGTGAGGACACTGAAGCTTTCTTT. This translates into CAISDAVWGGEDTEAFF.

The chain joins TRBV6-1 to TRBJ1-3, with a weak D call TRBD1 (6 bases). Germline CDR1 and CDR2: MNHNS and SASEGT. This CDR3 has 13 amino acids. The V and J ends lost 8 bases and 8 bases respectively, with 16 bases between them. The CDR3 reads CASPPNRADTIYF. CDR3 coding DNA: TGTGCCAGCCCTCCCAACAGGGCGGACACCATATATTTT.

Turning to this clone: This CDR3 is also generated by other DNA sequences in the sample. The chain is built from TRBV7-3 and TRBJ2-2; D possibly corresponds to TRBD2 (6 bases). Germline CDR1 reads SGHTA; CDR2 reads FQGTGA. Trimming pared 5 bases from V and 4 bases from J, leaving 17 bases between. The CDR3 consists of 16 residues. The CDR3 sequence is CASSLRSLAPTGELFF. CDR3 in DNA: TGTGCCAGCAGCCTAAGATCACTAGCTCCCACCGGGGAGCTGTTTTTT.

This chain joins TRBV5-5 and TRBJ1-3; unclear D gene. Trimming shortened V by 4 bases and J by 4 bases, and 12 bases separated the two germline ends. Germline V gives CDR1 SGHKS, CDR2 YYEKEE (reference sequence). There are 14 residues in the CDR3. The DNA of the CDR3 is TGTGCCAGCAGCCCTTTTGTCGGGGGAAACACCATATATTTT. Translating it yields CASSPFVGGNTIYF.